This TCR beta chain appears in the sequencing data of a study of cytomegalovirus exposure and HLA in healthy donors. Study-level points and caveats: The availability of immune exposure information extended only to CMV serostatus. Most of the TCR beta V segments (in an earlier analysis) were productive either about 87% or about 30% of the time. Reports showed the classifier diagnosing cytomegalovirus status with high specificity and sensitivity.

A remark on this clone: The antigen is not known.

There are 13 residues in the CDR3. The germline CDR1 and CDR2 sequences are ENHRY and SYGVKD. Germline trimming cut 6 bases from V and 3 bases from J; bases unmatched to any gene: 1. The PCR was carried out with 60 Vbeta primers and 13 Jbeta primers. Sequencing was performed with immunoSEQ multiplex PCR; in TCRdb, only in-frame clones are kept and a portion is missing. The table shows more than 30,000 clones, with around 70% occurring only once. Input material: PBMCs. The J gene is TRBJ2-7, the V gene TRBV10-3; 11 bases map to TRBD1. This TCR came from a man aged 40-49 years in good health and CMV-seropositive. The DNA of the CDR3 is TGTGCCATCAGCGGGACAGGGGGCTACGAGCAGTACTTC. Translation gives CAISGTGGYEQYF.